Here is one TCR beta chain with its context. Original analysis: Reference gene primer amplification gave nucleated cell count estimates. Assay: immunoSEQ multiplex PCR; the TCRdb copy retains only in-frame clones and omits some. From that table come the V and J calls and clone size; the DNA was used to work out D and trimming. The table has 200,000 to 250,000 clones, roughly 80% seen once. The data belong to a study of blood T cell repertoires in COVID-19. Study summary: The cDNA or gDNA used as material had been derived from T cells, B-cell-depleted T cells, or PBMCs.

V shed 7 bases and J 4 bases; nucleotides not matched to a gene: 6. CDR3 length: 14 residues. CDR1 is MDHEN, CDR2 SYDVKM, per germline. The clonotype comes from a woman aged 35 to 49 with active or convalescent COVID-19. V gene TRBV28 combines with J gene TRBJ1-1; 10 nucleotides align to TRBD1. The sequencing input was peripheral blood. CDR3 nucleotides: TGTGCCAGCATCTCAGGACAGGGGGGCACTGAAGCTTTCTTT. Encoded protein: CASISGQGGTEAFF.